The clone carrying this T cell receptor beta chain was counted ten times or more. TCRdb called the RT-PCR reads again in MiXCR, with one record for every CDR3 protein. The top ten clones hold just over 3.5% of a sample with about 700,000 distinct CDR3 sequences, 12% to 15% of them seen once. This CDR3 contains 12 residues. The germline V gene encodes CDR1 DFQATT and CDR2 SNEGSKA (reference sequence). V lost 8 bases and J lost 0; bases outside the gene matches: 4. This clonotype was obtained from a female donor in good health, serving as a healthy control. This chain joins TRBV20-1 and TRBJ2-7; 7 nucleotides match TRBD2. Sequences were obtained from memory CD4+ T cells from blood. The CDR3 bases are TGCAGTCAGCGGGACTACTCCTACGAGCAGTACTTC. This gives the protein CSQRDYSYEQYF.